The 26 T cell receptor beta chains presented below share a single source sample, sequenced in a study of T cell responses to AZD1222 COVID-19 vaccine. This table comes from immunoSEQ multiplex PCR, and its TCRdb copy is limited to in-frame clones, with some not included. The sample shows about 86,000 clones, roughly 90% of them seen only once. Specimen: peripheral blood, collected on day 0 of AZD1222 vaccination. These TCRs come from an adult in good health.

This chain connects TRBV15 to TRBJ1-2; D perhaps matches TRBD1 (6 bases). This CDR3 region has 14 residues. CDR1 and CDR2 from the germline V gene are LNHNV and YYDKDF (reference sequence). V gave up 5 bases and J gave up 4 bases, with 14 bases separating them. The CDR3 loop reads CATSFGDTLYGYTF. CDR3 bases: TGTGCCACCAGCTTTGGGGACACCCTCTATGGCTACACCTTC. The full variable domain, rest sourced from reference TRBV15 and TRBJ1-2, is DAMVIQNPRYQVTQFGKPVTLSCSQTLNHNVMYWYQQKSSQAPKLLFHYYDKDFNNEADTPDNFQSRRPNTSFCFLDIRSPGLGDTAMYLCATSFGDTLYGYTFGSGTRLTVV.

The CDR3 nucleotides read TGCGCCAGCAGCGCACACCCAGGGGGCCTGAACACTGAAGCTTTCTTT. This translates into CASSAHPGGLNTEAFF. The V and J genes are TRBV4-1 and TRBJ1-1, with 8 bases identical to TRBD1. Per the germline V gene, CDR1 is MGHRA and CDR2 is YSYEKL. Trimming took 5 bases from V and 0 from J; bases not matched to a gene: 8. This CDR3 spans 16 amino acids.

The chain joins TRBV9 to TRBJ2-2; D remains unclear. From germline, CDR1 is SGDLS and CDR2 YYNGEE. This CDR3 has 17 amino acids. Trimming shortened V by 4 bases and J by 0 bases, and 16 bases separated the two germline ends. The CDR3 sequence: CASSPSGRTSNTGELFF. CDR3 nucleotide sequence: TGTGCCAGCAGCCCTTCAGGCAGGACCTCGAACACCGGGGAGCTGTTTTTT.

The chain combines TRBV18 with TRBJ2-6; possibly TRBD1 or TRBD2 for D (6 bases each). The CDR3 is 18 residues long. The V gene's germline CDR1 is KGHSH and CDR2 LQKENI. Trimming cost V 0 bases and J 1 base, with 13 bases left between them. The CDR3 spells CASSPPGGRSSGANVLTF. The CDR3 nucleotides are TGTGCCAGCTCACCACCTGGGGGGCGAAGTTCTGGGGCCAACGTCCTGACTTTC.

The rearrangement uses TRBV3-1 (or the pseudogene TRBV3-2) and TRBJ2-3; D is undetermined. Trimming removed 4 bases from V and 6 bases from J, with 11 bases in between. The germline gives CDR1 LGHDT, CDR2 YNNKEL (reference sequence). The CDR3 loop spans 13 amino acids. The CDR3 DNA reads TGTGCCAGCAGCCCCCTCGGTGGGGATACGCAGTATTTT. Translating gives CASSPLGGDTQYF.

The CDR3 bases are TGTGCCAGCAGCGTGGCCTTTGAGCAGTTCTTC. Its translation is CASSVAFEQFF. V usage is TRBV5-5 and J usage is TRBJ2-1; no clear D. The CDR3 extends over 11 amino acids. CDR1 and CDR2 from the germline V gene are SGHKS and YYEKEE (reference sequence). V lost 4 bases, J lost 9 bases, and 8 bases lay in between.

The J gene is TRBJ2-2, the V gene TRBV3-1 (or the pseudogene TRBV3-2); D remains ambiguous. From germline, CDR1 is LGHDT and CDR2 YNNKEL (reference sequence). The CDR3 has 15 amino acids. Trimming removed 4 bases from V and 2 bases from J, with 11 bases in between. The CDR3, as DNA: TGTGCCAGCAGCCTTGGTATTTTAAACACCGGGGAGCTGTTTTTT. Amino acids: CASSLGILNTGELFF.

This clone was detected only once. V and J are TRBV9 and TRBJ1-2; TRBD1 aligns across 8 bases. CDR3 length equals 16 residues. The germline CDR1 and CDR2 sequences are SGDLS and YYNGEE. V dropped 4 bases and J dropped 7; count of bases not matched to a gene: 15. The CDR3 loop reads CASSPTGDELLGGYTF. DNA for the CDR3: TGTGCCAGCAGCCCGACAGGGGATGAATTGTTAGGTGGCTACACCTTC.

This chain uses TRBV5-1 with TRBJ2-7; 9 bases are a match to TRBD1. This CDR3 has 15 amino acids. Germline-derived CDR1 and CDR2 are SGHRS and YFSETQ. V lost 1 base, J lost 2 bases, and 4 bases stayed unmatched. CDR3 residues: CASSLTGGFTYEQYF. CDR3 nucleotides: TGCGCCAGCAGCTTGACAGGGGGCTTCACCTACGAGCAGTACTTC.

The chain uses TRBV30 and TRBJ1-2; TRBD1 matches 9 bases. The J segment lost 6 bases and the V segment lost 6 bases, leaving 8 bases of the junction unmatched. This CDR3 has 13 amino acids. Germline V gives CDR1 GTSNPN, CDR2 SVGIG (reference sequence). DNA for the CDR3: TGTGCCTGTCATAACAGGGGGCCGGATGGCTACACCTTC. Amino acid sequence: CACHNRGPDGYTF.

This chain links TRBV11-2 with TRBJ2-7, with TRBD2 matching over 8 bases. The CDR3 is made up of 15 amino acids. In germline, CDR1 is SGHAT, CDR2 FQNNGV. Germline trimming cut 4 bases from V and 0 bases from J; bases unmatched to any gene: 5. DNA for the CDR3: TGTGCCAGCAGCTGGACCGCGGGGGGCTCCTACGAGCAGTACTTC. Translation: CASSWTAGGSYEQYF.

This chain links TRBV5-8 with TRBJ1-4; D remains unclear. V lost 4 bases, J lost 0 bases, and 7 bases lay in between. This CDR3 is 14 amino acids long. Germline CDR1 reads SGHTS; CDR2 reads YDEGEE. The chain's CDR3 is CASSRQTTNEKLFF. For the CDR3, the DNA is TGTGCCAGCAGCAGACAAACAACTAATGAAAAACTGTTTTTT.

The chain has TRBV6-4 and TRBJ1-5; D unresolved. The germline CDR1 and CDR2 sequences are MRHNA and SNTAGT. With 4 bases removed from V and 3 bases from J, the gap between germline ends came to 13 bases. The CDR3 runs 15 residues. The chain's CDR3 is CASSVEGGSNQPQHF. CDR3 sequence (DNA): TGTGCCAGCAGTGTTGAGGGAGGTTCCAATCAGCCCCAGCATTTT.

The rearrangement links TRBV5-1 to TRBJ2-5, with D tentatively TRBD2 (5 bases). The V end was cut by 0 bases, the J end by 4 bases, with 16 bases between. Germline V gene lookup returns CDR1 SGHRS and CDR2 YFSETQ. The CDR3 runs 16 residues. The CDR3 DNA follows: TGCGCCAGCAGCTTGGGGGCAGATACTACTAGAGAGACCCAGTACTTC. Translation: CASSLGADTTRETQYF. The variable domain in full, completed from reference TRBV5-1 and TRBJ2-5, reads KAGVTQTPRYLIKTRGQQVTLSCSPISGHRSVSWYQQTPGQGLQFLFEYFSETQRNKGNFPGRFSGRQFSNSRSEMNVSTLELGDSALYLCASSLGADTTRETQYFGPGTRLLVL.

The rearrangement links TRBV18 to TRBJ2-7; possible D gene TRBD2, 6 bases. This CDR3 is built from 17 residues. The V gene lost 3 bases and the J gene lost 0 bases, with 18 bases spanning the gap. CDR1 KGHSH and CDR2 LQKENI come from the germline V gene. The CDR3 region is CASSPVSAGRSSYEQYF. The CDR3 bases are TGTGCCAGCTCACCGGTTTCGGCGGGACGGAGCTCCTACGAGCAGTACTTC.

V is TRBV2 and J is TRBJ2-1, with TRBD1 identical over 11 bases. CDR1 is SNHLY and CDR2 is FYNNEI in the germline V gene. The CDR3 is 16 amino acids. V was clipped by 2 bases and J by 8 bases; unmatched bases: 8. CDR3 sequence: CASSEQGTGGTHEQFF. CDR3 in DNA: TGTGCCAGCAGTGAACAAGGGACAGGGGGTACGCATGAGCAGTTCTTC.

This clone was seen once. This chain's CDR3 is CASSPRTGNSPLHF. CDR3 sequence (DNA): TGTGCCAGCAGCCCAAGGACAGGGAATTCACCCCTCCACTTT. The genes are TRBV5-4 and TRBJ1-6; 8 bases fit TRBD1. Germline V gives CDR1 SGHNT, CDR2 YYREEE (reference sequence). The J segment lost 7 bases and the V segment lost 4 bases, leaving 4 bases of the junction unmatched. The CDR3 consists of 14 residues.

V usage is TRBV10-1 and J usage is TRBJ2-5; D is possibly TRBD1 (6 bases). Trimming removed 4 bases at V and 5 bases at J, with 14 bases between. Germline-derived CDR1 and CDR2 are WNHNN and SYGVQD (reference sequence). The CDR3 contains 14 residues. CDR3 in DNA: TGCGCCAGCAGTGCAACAGGGACCGGCGAGACCCAGTACTTC. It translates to CASSATGTGETQYF.

CDR3 nucleotide sequence: TGCGCCAGCAGCCAAGCTCCGGGGGCGGCAGATACGCAGTATTTT. As protein: CASSQAPGAADTQYF. The rearrangement uses TRBV4-1 and TRBJ2-3; possibly TRBD1 or TRBD2 for D (6 bases each). The V gene's germline CDR1 is MGHRA and CDR2 YSYEKL. CDR3 length: 15 residues. The V and J ends lost 1 base and 4 bases respectively, with 12 bases between them.

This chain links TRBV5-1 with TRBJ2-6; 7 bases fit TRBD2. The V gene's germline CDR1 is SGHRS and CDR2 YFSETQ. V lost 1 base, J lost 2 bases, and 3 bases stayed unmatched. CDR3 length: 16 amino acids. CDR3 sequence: CASSLSGDTGANVLTF. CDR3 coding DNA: TGCGCCAGCAGCTTGAGCGGGGATACTGGGGCCAACGTCCTGACTTTC.

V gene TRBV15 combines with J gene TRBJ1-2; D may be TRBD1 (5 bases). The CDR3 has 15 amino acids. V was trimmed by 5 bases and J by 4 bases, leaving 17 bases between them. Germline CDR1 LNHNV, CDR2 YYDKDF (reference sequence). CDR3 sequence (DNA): TGTGCCACCAGCCGCCGGGGGGGAGTCTCCTATGGCTACACCTTC. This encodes CATSRRGGVSYGYTF.

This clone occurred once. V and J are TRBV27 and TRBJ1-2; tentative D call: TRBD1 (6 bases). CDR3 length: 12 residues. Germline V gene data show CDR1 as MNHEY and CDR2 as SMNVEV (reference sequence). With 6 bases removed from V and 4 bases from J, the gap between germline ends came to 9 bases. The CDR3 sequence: CASRQGAYGYTF. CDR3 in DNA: TGTGCCAGCAGACAGGGAGCCTATGGCTACACCTTC.

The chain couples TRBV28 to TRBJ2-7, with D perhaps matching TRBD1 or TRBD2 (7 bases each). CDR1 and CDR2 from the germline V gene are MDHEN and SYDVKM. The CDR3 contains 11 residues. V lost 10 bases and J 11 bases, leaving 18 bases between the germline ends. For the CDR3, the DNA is TGTGCCACCCGATGGGGGGGACAGAAGTACTTC. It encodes CATRWGGQKYF.

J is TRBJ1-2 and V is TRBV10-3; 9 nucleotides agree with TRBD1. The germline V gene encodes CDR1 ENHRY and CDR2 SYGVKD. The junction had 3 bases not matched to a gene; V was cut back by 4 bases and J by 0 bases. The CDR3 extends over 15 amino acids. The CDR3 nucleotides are TGTGCCATCAGTGGGGGACAGGGAGCTAACTATGGCTACACCTTC. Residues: CAISGGQGANYGYTF.

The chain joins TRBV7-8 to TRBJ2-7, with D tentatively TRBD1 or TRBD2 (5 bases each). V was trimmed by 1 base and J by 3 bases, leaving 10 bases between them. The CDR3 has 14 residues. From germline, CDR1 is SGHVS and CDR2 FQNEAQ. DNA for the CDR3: TGTGCCAGCAGCTTAGGGGCAGGGAGCTACGAGCAGTACTTC. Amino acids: CASSLGAGSYEQYF. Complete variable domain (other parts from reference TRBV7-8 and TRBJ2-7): GAGVSQSPRYKVAKRGQDVALRCDPISGHVSLFWYQQALGQGPEFLTYFQNEAQLDKSGLPSDRFFAERPEGSVSTLKIQRTQQEDSAVYLCASSLGAGSYEQYFGPGTRLTVT.

The CDR3 here is CASSQATGGFTDTQYF. CDR3 in DNA: TGTGCCAGCAGCCAAGCCACTGGGGGGTTCACAGATACGCAGTATTTT. The chain links TRBV4-2 to TRBJ2-3, with a weak D call TRBD2 (6 bases). Trimming stripped 1 base from V and 2 bases from J, with 13 bases between. The CDR3 spans 16 residues. The germline V gene encodes CDR1 LGHNA and CDR2 YNFKEQ.